These 14 T cell receptor beta chains share one sample of origin, sequenced in a study of blood T cell repertoires in COVID-19. Some clones are missing from TCRdb's copy, which holds only in-frame ones; the method was immunoSEQ multiplex PCR. The profile shows about 34,000 clones, approximately 93% of them singletons. Sequenced: peripheral blood. All receptors derive from a human donor in a cohort sampled during active COVID-19.

The chain has TRBV30 and TRBJ1-1, with a weak D call TRBD1 (5 bases). Germline CDR1 reads GTSNPN; CDR2 reads SVGIG (reference sequence). The CDR3 contains 14 residues. Trimming cost V 3 bases and J 1 base, with 12 bases left between them. This CDR3 reads CAWSVTGSNTEAFF. CDR3 DNA: TGTGCCTGGAGCGTCACAGGATCGAACACTGAAGCTTTCTTT.

The chain uses TRBV7-9 and TRBJ2-7; D is unresolved. This CDR3 has 14 amino acids. V lost 4 bases and J lost 1, with 11 bases in between. The germline CDR1 and CDR2 sequences are SEHNR and FQNEAQ (reference sequence). The chain's CDR3 is CASSSRLNSYEQYF. The DNA of the CDR3 is TGTGCCAGCAGCTCGCGTCTTAATTCCTACGAGCAGTACTTC.

V is TRBV5-6 and J is TRBJ2-7, with 12 bases identical to TRBD2. CDR1 is SGHDT and CDR2 is YYEEEE in the germline V gene. This CDR3 spans 19 amino acids. With V trimmed by 2 bases and J by 4 bases, 16 bases remained unmatched. The DNA for the CDR3 is TGTGCCAGCAGCTTCCCAGGGGGAGAAACTAGCGGGAGGATTTACGAGCAGTACTTC. Protein sequence: CASSFPGGETSGRIYEQYF.

The chain combines TRBV12-3 or TRBV12-4 with TRBJ2-3; D is unclear. The CDR3 contains 13 residues. V dropped 4 bases and J dropped 6 bases, with 11 bases sitting between them. The CDR3 protein is CASSSHEPDTQYF. Here the CDR3 DNA reads TGTGCCAGCAGTTCCCACGAGCCTGATACGCAGTATTTT.

This clone occurred a few times. CDR3 sequence reads: CASSPATGLVLEQYF. The CDR3 bases are TGTGCCAGTAGTCCCGCGACAGGGTTGGTGCTCGAGCAGTACTTC. V usage is TRBV19 and J usage is TRBJ2-7, with 7 bases matching TRBD1. This CDR3 has 15 amino acids. Looked up from germline, CDR1 is LNHDA and CDR2 is SQIVND (reference sequence). The J segment lost 6 bases and the V segment lost 5 bases, leaving 13 bases of the junction unmatched.

The chain uses TRBV19 and TRBJ1-5, with TRBD1 matching 9 bases. Germline V lookup: CDR1 LNHDA, CDR2 SQIVND (reference sequence). The CDR3 consists of 15 residues. The trim removed 5 bases at V and 4 bases at J, leaving 6 bases unmatched. CDR3 nucleotide sequence: TGTGCCAGTAGTTCGGGACAGGGTCTAAATCAGCCCCAGCATTTT. This encodes CASSSGQGLNQPQHF.

The V gene is TRBV7-9, the J gene TRBJ2-1, with TRBD2 identical over 7 bases. The junction had 18 bases not matched to a gene; V was cut back by 5 bases and J by 8 bases. CDR1 and CDR2 (germline): SEHNR, FQNEAQ (reference sequence). The CDR3 is made up of 17 amino acids. The chain's CDR3 is CASSPRAGASPLDEQFF. In nucleotides, the CDR3 is TGTGCCAGCAGCCCCCGGGCGGGAGCTTCCCCTCTCGATGAGCAGTTCTTC.

The chain carries TRBV7-8 and TRBJ1-4; 7 positions match TRBD1. Looked up from germline, CDR1 is SGHVS and CDR2 is FQNEAQ. The length of the CDR3 is 15 residues. V dropped 0 bases and J dropped 8; count of bases not matched to a gene: 6. The CDR3 bases are TGTGCCAGCAGCTTAGCGACAGGGTTAGGAGAAAAACTGTTTTTT. This gives the protein CASSLATGLGEKLFF.

This clone was counted between two and nine times. In nucleotides, the CDR3 is TGTGCCAGCTCACCCGGGACAGGCCAAAATCAGCCCCAGCATTTT. Its translation is CASSPGTGQNQPQHF. The chain recombines TRBV18 with TRBJ1-5; 8 bases are shared with TRBD1. Germline lookup yields CDR1 KGHSH and CDR2 LQKENI. The CDR3 is 15 residues long. Trimming took 3 bases from V and 4 from J; bases not matched to a gene: 5.

The chain carries TRBV11-2 and TRBJ2-7; the D is unclear. Germline CDR1 is SGHAT and CDR2 is FQNNGV. Trimming pared 0 bases from V and 4 bases from J, leaving 22 bases between. CDR3 length equals 18 residues. In DNA form, the CDR3 reads TGTGCCAGCAGCTTAGATCGGTATGCCCGTGATCCTTTTTACGAGCAGTACTTC. The encoded protein is CASSLDRYARDPFYEQYF. The full variable domain, rest sourced from reference TRBV11-2 and TRBJ2-7, is EAGVAQSPRYKIIEKRQSVAFWCNPISGHATLYWYQQILGQGPKLLIQFQNNGVVDDSQLPKDRFSAERLKGVDSTLKIQPAKLEDSAVYLCASSLDRYARDPFYEQYFGPGTRLTVT.

The CDR3 nucleotides read TGTGCCAGCAGCTTGCGGTTAGCGGGGGAGACCCAGTACTTC. Translation: CASSLRLAGETQYF. The J gene is TRBJ2-5, the V gene TRBV5-6, with 8 bases lining up with TRBD2. Germline V gene sequence: CDR1 SGHDT, CDR2 YYEEEE. The ends lost 1 base at V and 5 bases at J; junction bases unmatched: 4. The CDR3 has 14 amino acids.

Here the CDR3 reads CASSPSYEQYF. CDR3 nucleotide sequence: TGTGCCAGCAGCCCCAGTTACGAGCAGTACTTC. The V gene is TRBV12-3 or TRBV12-4, the J gene TRBJ2-7; no firm D call. The ends were cut back, 6 bases at V and 4 bases at J, with 7 bases in the middle. The CDR3 is 11 residues long.

V is TRBV7-2 and J is TRBJ1-4; D is ambiguous. Germline assignment: CDR1 SGHTA and CDR2 FQGNSA. The CDR3 runs 15 residues. Trimming cost V 5 bases and J 0 bases, with 10 bases left between them. CDR3 in amino acids: CASSPTGTTNEKLFF. The CDR3 DNA is TGTGCCAGCAGCCCGACCGGGACAACTAATGAAAAACTGTTTTTT.

This sequence joins TRBV12-3 or TRBV12-4 and TRBJ2-5; D not resolved. The CDR3 extends over 12 amino acids. Trimming removed 6 bases from V and 3 bases from J, with 8 bases in between. CDR3 protein: CASRRSKETQYF. For the CDR3, the DNA is TGTGCCAGCAGGAGGAGTAAAGAGACCCAGTACTTC.